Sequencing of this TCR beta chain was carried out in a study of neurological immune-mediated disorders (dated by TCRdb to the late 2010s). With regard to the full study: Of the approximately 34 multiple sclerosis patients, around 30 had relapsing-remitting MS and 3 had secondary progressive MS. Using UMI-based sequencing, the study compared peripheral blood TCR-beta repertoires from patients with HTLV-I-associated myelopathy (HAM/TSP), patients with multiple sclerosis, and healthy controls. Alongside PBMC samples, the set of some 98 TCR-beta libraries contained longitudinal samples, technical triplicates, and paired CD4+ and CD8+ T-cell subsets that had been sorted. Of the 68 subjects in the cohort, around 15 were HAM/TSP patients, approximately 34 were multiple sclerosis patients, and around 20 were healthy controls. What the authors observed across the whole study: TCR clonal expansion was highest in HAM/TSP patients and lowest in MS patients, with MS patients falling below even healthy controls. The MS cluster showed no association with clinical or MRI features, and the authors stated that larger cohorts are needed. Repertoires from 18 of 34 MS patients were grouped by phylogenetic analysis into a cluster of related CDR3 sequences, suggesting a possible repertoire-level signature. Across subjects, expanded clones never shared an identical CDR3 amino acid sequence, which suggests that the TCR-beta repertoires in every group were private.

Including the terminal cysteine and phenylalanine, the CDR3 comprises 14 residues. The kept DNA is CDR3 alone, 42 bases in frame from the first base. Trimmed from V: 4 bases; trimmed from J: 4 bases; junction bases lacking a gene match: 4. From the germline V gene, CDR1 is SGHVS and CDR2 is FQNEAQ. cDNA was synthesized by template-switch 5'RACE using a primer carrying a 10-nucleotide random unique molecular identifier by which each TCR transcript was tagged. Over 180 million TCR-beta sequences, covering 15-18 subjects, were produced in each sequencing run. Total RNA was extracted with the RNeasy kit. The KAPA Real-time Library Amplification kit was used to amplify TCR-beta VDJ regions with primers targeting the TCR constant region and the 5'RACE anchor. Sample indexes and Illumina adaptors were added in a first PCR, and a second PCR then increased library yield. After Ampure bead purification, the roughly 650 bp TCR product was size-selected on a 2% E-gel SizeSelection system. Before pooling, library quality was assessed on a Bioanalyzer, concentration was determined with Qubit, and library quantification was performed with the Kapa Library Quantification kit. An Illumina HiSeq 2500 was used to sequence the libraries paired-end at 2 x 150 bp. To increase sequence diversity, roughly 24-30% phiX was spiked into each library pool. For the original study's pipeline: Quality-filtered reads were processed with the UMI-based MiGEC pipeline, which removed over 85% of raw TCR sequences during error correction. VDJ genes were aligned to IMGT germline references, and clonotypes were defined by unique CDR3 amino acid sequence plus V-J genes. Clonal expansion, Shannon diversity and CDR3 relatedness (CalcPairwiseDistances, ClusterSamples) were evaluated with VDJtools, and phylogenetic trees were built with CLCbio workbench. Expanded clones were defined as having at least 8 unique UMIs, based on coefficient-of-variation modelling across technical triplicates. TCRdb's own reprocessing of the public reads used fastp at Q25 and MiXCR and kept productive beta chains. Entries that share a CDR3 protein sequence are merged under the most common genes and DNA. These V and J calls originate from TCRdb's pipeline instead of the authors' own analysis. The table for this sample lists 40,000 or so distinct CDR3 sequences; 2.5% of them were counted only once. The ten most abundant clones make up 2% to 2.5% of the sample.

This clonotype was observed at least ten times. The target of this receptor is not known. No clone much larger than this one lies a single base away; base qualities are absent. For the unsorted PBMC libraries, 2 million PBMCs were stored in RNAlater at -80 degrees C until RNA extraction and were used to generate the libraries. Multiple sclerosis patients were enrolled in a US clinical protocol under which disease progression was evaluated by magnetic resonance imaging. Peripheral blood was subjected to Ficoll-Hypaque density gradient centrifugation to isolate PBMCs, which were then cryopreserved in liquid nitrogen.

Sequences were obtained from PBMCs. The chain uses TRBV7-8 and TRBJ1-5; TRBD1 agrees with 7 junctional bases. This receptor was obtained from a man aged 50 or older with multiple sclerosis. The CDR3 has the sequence CASSSTGVNQPQHF. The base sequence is TGTGCCAGCAGCTCTACAGGGGTTAATCAGCCCCAGCATTTT.